This TCR beta chain derives from a study of TIL therapy for anti-PD-1-resistant metastatic lung cancer. On the study more broadly: Progressing patients received lymphodepletion, expanded TIL infusion and IL-2.

The time point: pre-treatment sample, taken before nivolumab and TIL therapy. This clone was counted a single time. The CDR3 length is 17 residues. Trimming took off 0 bases at V and 2 bases at J, with 14 bases between the two ends. Germline-derived CDR1 and CDR2 are LGHNT and FRNRAP. This was the immunoSEQ v3 assay. TCRdb keeps only in-frame clones here, not all; method: immunoSEQ multiplex PCR. There are more than 50,000 clones in the sample; 80% to 90% occur only once, and around 2.6% lies in the top ten. The input for sequencing was blood, taken at baseline. This receptor was obtained from a person aged 25 to 80 with non-small cell lung cancer. The chain couples TRBV12-5 to TRBJ1-5; tentatively, D is TRBD1 (6 bases). The CDR3 nucleotides read TGTGCTAGTGGTTTGGTCGGGGGCCAGGTTGGCAATCAGCCCCAGCATTTT. Protein: CASGLVGGQVGNQPQHF.